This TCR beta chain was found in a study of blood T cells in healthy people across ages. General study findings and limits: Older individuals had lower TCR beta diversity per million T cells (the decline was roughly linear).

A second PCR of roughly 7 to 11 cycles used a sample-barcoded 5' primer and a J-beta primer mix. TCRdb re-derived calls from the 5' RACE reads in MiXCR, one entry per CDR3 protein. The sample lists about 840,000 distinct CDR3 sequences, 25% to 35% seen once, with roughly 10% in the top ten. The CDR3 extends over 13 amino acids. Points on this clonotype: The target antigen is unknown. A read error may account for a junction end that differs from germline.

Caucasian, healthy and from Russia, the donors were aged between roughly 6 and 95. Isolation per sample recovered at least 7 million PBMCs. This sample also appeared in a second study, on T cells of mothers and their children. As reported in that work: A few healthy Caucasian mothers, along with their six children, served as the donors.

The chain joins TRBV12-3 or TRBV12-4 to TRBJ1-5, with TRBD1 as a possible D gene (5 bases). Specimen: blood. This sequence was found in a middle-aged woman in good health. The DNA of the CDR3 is TGTGCCAGCAGTCAAGGGGTTGGGCAGCCCCGGCATTTT. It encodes CASSQGVGQPRHF.